Listed below are T cell receptor beta chains from one sample, sequenced in a study of response to subunit inactivated influenza vaccine. In TCRdb, the RT-PCR reads were re-called with MiXCR into one record per CDR3 protein. The profile shows 400,000 to 650,000 distinct CDR3 sequences, 6% to 9% of them singletons. The source was PBMCs from blood, collected less than 30 months after vaccination. Receptor source: a man aged 50-75 years who received an inactivated influenza vaccine. Each CDR3 is given with its conserved first and last residue. Each record gives: J gene, D gene, V gene, clone size, CDR3 DNA, CDR3 protein. The D gene is left open where the match is weak. Some rows have no size entry. The others give once, few or many, or a class for an expanded clone.

j_gene: TRBJ2-2; d_gene: TRBD2; v_gene: TRBV11-2; abundance: -; CDR3nt: TGTGCCAGCAGCTTAGTTATAAGGGGACTAGCGGGAGACACCGGGGAGCTGTTTTTT; CDR3aa: CASSLVIRGLAGDTGELFF
j_gene: TRBJ2-7; d_gene: -; v_gene: TRBV7-2; abundance: many; CDR3nt: TGTGCCAGCAGCACGGACCTCACAGCCCCCTACGAGCAGTACTTC; CDR3aa: CASSTDLTAPYEQYF
j_gene: TRBJ2-3; d_gene: -; v_gene: TRBV2; abundance: -; CDR3nt: TGTGCCAGCAGTCCACTCTCCGGGACACCCACAGATACGCAGTATTTT; CDR3aa: CASSPLSGTPTDTQYF
j_gene: TRBJ2-2; d_gene: TRBD2; v_gene: TRBV4-2; abundance: -; CDR3nt: TGTGCCAGCAGCCAAGATGTCCTAGCGGCGAACACCGGGGAGCTGTTTTTT; CDR3aa: CASSQDVLAANTGELFF
j_gene: TRBJ2-1; d_gene: -; v_gene: TRBV10-3; abundance: many; CDR3nt: TGTGCCATCAGTGACAGGGGTGGAAATGAGCAGTTCTTC; CDR3aa: CAISDRGGNEQFF
j_gene: TRBJ2-7; d_gene: -; v_gene: TRBV29-1; abundance: few; CDR3nt: TGCAGCGTTGAGAACGGGGGCGGTGGTAGCTCCTACGAGCAGTACTTC; CDR3aa: CSVENGGGGSSYEQYF
j_gene: TRBJ2-3; d_gene: TRBD1; v_gene: TRBV5-1; abundance: many; CDR3nt: TGCGCCAGCAGCAAAGGACAGGGTTCAGATACGCAGTATTTT; CDR3aa: CASSKGQGSDTQYF
j_gene: TRBJ2-1; d_gene: -; v_gene: TRBV5-3; abundance: -; CDR3nt: TGTGCCAGCGGCCCCGTGGAGGGGGTTTTCTACAATGAGCAGTTCTTC; CDR3aa: CASGPVEGVFYNEQFF
j_gene: TRBJ2-7; d_gene: -; v_gene: TRBV20-1; abundance: -; CDR3nt: TGCAGTGCTTACACTCGCCAGGGGCAACAGATATACGAGCAGTACTTC; CDR3aa: CSAYTRQGQQIYEQYF
j_gene: TRBJ1-5; d_gene: TRBD1; v_gene: TRBV28; abundance: -; CDR3nt: TGTGCCAGCAGTTTTGGACAGGGTAGGAACCCCAATCAGCCCCAGCATTTT; CDR3aa: CASSFGQGRNPNQPQHF
j_gene: TRBJ1-4; d_gene: -; v_gene: TRBV4-3; abundance: few; CDR3nt: TGCGCCAGCAGCCAAGATCGCGGGGGCGCGGGAGAAAAACTGTTTTTT; CDR3aa: CASSQDRGGAGEKLFF
j_gene: TRBJ1-5; d_gene: -; v_gene: TRBV20-1; abundance: few; CDR3nt: TGCAGTGCTAGAGATTGGGCAGGGAATAGCAATCAGCCCCAGCATTTT; CDR3aa: CSARDWAGNSNQPQHF
j_gene: TRBJ2-1; d_gene: TRBD2; v_gene: TRBV12-3/TRBV12-4; abundance: few; CDR3nt: TGTGCCAGCAGTTTACGGCGGGGGGGACGCAATGAGCAGTTCTTC; CDR3aa: CASSLRRGGRNEQFF
j_gene: TRBJ2-2; d_gene: TRBD1; v_gene: TRBV10-3; abundance: -; CDR3nt: TGTGCCGTCTACAGGGGTCGGTGGGACACCGGGGAGCTGTTTTTT; CDR3aa: CAVYRGRWDTGELFF
j_gene: TRBJ2-1; d_gene: -; v_gene: TRBV10-3; abundance: -; CDR3nt: TGTGCCATCAGTGGGAGGGAGAGGTCCTACAATGAGCAGTTCTTC; CDR3aa: CAISGRERSYNEQFF
j_gene: TRBJ2-1; d_gene: -; v_gene: TRBV10-3; abundance: many; CDR3nt: TGTGCCATCAGTGAGACGGGCGGGGCGAAAAAGCAGTTCTTC; CDR3aa: CAISETGGAKKQFF